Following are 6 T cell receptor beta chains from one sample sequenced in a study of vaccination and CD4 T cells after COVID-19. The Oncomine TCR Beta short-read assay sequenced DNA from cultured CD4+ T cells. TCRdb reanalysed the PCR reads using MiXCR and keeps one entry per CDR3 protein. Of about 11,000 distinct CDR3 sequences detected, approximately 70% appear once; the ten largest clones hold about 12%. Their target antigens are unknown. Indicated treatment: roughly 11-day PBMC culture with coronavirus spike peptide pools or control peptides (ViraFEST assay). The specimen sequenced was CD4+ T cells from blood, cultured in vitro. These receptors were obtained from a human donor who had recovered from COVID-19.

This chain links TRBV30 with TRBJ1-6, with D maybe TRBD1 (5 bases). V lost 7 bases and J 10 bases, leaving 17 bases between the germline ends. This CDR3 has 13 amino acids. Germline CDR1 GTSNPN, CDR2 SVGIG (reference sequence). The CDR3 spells CASWYQGRSPLHF. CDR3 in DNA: TGTGCCTCGTGGTACCAGGGACGATCACCCCTCCACTTT.

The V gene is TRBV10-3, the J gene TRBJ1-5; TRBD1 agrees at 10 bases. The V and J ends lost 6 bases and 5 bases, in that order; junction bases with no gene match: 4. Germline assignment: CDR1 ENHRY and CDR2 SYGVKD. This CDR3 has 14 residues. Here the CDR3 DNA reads TGTGCCATCAGCCCGGGACAGGGGTATCAGCCCCAGCATTTT. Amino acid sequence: CAISPGQGYQPQHF.

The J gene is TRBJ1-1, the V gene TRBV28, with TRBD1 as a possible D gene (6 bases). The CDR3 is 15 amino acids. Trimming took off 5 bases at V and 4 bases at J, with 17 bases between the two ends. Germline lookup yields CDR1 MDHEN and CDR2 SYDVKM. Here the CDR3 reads CASSPHSGVGTEAFF. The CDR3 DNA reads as TGTGCCAGCAGTCCGCATTCAGGGGTTGGCACTGAAGCTTTCTTT.

This chain's CDR3 is CAISDPTGTGGVWGYTF. The CDR3 coding sequence is TGTGCCATCAGTGATCCCACCGGGACAGGGGGCGTGTGGGGCTACACCTTC. This rearrangement joins TRBV10-3 to TRBJ1-2; 12 bases match TRBD1. Germline CDR1 is ENHRY and CDR2 is SYGVKD. J gave up 8 bases and V 3 bases, and 13 bases lay outside the gene matches. The CDR3 is 17 amino acids.

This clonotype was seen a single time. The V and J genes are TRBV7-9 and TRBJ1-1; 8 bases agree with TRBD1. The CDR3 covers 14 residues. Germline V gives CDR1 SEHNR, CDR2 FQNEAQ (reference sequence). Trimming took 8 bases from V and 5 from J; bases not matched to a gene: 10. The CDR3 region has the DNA TGTGCCAGCCGAACAGGGGGGGCTGGGACTGAAGCTTTCTTT. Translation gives CASRTGGAGTEAFF. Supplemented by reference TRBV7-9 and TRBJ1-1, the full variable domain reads DTGVSQNPRHKITKRGQNVTFRCDPISEHNRLYWYRQTLGQGPEFLTYFQNEAQLEKSRLLSDRFSAERPKGSFSTLEIQRTEQGDSAMYLCASRTGGAGTEAFFGQGTRLTVV.

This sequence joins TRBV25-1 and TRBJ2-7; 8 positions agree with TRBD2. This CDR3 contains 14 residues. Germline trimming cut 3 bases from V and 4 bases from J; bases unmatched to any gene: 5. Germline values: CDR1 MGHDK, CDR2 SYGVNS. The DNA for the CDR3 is TGTGCCAGCAGTGACGGGGCGGGGGGATACGAGCAGTACTTC. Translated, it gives CASSDGAGGYEQYF.